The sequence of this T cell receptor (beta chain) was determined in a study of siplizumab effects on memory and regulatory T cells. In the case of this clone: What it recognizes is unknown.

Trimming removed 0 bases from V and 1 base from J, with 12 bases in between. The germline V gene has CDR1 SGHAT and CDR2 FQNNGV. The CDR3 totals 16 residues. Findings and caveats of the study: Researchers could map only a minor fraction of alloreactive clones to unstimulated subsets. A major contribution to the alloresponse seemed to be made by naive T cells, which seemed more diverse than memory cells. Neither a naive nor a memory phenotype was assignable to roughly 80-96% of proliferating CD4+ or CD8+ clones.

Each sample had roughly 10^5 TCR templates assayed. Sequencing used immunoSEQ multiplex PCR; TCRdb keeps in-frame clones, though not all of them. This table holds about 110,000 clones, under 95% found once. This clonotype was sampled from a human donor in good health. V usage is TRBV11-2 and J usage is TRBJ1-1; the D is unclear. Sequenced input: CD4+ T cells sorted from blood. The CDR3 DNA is TGTGCCAGCAGCTTAGATTGGAGTTTTAAGAACACTGAAGCTTTCTTT. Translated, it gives CASSLDWSFKNTEAFF.